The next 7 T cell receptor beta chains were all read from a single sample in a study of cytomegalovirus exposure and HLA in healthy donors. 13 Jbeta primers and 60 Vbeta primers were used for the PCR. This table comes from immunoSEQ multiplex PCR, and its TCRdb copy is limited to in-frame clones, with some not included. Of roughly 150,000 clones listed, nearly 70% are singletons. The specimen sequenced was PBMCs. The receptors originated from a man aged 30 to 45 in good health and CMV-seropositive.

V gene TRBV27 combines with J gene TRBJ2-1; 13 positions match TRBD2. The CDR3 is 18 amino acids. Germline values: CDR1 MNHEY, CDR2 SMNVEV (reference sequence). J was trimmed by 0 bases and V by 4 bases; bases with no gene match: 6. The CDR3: CASSWTSGSGSSYNEQFF. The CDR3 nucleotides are TGTGCCAGCAGTTGGACTAGCGGGAGTGGGAGCTCCTACAATGAGCAGTTCTTC.

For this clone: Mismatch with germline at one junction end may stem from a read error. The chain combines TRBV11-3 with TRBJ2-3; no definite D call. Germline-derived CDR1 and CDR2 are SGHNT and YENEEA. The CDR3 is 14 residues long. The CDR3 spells CASSGVWFTDTRYF. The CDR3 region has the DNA TGTGCCAGCAGCGGCGTTTGGTTCACAGATACGCGGTATTTT. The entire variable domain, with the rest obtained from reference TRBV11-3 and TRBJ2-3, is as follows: EAGVVQSPRYKIIEKKQPVAFWCNPISGHNTLYWYLQNLGQGPELLIRYENEEAVDDSQLPKDRFSAERLKGVDSTLKIQPAELGDSAVYLCASSGVWFTDTRYFGPGTRLTVL.

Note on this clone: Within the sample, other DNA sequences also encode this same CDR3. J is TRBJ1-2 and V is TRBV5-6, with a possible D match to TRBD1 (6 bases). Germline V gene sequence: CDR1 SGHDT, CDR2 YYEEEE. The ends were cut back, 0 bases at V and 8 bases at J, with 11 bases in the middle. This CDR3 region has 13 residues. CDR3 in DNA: TGTGCCAGCAGCTTGGGACAGGCTCTGGGCTACACCTTC. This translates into CASSLGQALGYTF.

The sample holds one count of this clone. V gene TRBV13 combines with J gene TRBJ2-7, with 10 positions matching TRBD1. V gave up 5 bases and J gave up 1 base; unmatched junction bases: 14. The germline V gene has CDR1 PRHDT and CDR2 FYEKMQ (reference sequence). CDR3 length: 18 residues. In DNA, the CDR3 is TGTGCCAGCAGCACCCATTCGAGAGGACAGGGGGTTTCCTACGAGCAGTACTTC. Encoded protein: CASSTHSRGQGVSYEQYF.

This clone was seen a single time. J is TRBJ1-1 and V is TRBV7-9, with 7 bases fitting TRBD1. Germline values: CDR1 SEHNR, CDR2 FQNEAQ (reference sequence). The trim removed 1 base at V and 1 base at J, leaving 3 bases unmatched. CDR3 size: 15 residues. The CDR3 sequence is CASSLEGQPNTEAFF. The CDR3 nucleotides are TGTGCCAGCAGCTTAGAGGGACAGCCGAACACTGAAGCTTTCTTT.

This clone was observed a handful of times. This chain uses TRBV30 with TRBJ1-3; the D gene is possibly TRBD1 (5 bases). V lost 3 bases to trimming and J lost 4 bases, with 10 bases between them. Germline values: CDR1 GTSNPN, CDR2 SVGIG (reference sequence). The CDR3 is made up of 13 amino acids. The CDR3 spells CAWRGPSGNTIYF. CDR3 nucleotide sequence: TGTGCCTGGAGGGGGCCATCCGGAAACACCATATATTTT.

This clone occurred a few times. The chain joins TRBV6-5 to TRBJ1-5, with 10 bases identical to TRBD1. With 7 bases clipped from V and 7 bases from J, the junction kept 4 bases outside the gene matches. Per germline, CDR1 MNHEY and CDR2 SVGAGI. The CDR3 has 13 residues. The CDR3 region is CASMGQGIQPQHF. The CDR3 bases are TGTGCCAGCATGGGACAGGGGATACAGCCCCAGCATTTT.